This T cell receptor beta chain appears in the sequencing data of a study of early T cells in non-severe SARS-CoV-2 infection (dated by TCRdb to the early 2020s). Background for the entire study: Bulk RNA from unsorted whole blood was used for TCR sequencing, so alpha and beta chains could not be paired. What the study reported, not specific to this receptor: VDJdb matching was skewed toward anti-spike CD8 responses, so virus-specific expansions were likely underestimated and private and CD4 specificities were missed.

The germline V gene encodes CDR1 SQVTM and CDR2 ANQGSEA. V is shortened by 7 bases, J by 2 bases, and the region joining them spans 14 bases. Reading from cysteine to phenylalanine, the CDR3 counts 13 amino acids. The entry retains the CDR3 DNA only, 39 bases that are in frame from base 1. Set within a cohort of healthcare workers in London, UK, this nested case-control study involved weekly PCR testing of nasopharyngeal swabs along with blood sampling. Healthcare workers were enrolled in the week of the UK lockdown, from 23 to 31 March 2020, and were followed every week for up to roughly 16 weeks. Of note for this clonotype: Its antigen is still unknown. The input lacks base qualities; no much larger clone sits a single base away.

Receptors were amplified or captured by 5' RACE. The sequencer listed for this sample is NextSeq 500. Unique molecular identifiers were attached to individual cDNA molecules in the TCR library protocol so that sequencing error and PCR bias could be corrected. Both TCR alpha and beta chains were sequenced, and tight co-correlation was observed between alpha and beta sequence abundances in each sample. The original methods were these. Decombinator V4 was used to annotate TCR sequences for V gene, J gene and CDR3. TCRs were defined as expanded if a significant change between any two time points was detected under a Poisson model with p below 0.0001. TCR abundances were normalised to the total number of TCRs sequenced in each sample and reported as counts per million. TRAV1-2 paired with TRAJ12, TRAJ20 or TRAJ33 defined MAIT TCRs, while TRAV10 paired with TRAJ18 defined iNKT TCRs. A search of VDJdb, accessed on 1 November 2021, was run for TCRs annotated to CMV, EBV and SARS-CoV-2, with TCRs annotated for multiple antigens excluded. TCRdb's own reprocessing of the public reads used fastp at Q25 and MiXCR and kept productive beta chains. Rows are combined by CDR3 protein, so each entry shows the most common genes and DNA. These V and J calls are TCRdb output, not the study's own analysis. This sample is represented by around 94,000 distinct CDR3 sequences; about an eighth of them were singletons. Approximately 6.4% of the sample belongs to the ten largest clones.

Input material: whole blood. Rearrangement joined TRBV29-1 to TRBJ1-2; the D segment could be TRBD1, given 5 matching bases. The clonotype originates from an adult who was a healthcare worker with PCR-confirmed SARS-CoV-2 infection or an uninfected control (not recorded which). In nucleotide form, the sequence is TGCAGCGCTAGAGAGACAGAGAACTATGGCTACACCTTC. It translates as CSARETENYGYTF.